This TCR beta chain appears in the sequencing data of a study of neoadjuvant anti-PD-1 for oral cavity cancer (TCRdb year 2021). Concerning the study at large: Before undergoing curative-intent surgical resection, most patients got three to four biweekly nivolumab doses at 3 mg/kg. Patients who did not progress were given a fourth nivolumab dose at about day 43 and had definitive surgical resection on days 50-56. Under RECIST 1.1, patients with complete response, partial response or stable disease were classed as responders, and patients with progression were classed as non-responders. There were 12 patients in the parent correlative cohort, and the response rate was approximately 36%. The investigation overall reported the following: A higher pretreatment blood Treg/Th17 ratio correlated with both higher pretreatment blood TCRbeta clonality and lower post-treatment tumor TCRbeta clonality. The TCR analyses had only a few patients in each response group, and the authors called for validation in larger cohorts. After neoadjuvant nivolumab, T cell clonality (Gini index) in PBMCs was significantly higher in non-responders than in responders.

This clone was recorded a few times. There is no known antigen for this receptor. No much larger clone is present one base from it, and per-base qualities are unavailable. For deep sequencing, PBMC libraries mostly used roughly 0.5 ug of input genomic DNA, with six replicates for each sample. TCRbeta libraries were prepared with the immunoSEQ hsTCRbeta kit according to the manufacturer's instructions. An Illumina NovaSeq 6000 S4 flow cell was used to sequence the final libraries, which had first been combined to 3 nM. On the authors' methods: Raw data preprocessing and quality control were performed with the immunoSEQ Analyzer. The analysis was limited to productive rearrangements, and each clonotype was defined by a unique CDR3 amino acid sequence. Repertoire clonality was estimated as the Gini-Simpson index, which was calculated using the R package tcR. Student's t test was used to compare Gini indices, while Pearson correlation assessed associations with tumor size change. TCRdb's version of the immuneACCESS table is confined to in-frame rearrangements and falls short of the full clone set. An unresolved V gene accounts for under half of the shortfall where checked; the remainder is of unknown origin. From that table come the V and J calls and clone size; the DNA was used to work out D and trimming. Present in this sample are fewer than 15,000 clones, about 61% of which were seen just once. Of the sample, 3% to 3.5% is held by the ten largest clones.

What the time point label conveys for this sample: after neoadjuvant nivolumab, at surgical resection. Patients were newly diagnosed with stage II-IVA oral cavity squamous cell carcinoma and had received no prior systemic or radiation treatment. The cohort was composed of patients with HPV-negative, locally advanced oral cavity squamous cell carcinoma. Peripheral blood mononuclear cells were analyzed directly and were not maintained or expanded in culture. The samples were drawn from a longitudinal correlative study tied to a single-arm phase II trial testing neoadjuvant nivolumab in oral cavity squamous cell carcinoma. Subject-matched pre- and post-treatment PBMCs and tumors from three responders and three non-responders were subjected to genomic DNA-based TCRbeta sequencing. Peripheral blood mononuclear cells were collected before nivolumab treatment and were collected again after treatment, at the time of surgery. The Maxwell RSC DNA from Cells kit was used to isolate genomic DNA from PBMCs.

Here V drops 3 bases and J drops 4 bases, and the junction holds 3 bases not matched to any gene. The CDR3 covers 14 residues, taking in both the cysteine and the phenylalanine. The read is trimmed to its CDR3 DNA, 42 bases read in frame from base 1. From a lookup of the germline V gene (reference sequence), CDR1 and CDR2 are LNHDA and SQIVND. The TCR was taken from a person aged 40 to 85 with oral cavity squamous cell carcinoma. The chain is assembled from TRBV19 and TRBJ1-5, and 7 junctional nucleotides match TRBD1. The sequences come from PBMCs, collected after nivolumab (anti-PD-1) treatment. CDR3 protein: CASSIRQGNQPQHF. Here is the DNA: TGTGCCAGTAGTATTAGACAGGGAAATCAGCCCCAGCATTTT. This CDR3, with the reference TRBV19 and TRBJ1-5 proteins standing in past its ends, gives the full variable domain DGGITQSPKYLFRKEGQNVTLSCEQNLNHDAMYWYRQDPGQGLRLIYYSQIVNDFQKGDIAEGYSVSREKKESFPLTVTSAQKNPTAFYLCASSIRQGNQPQHFGDGTRLSIL.